Listed here are 9 T cell receptor beta chains from one sample, sequenced in a study of CD8 T cells in ankylosing spondylitis. TCRdb itself ran the 5' RACE reads through MiXCR, one entry per CDR3 protein. The table shows about 130,000 distinct CDR3 sequences, with about 6.7% occurring only once. The sequenced sample was blood, either unsorted or a sorted T cell fraction (not recorded which). The receptors come from a female donor with ankylosing spondylitis or in good health (not recorded which).

This clonotype appeared many times. J is TRBJ2-3 and V is TRBV12-3 or TRBV12-4; 9 bases line up with TRBD2. The CDR3 extends over 16 amino acids. Trimming removed 3 bases from V and 8 bases from J; junction bases left unmatched: 12. Here the CDR3 reads CASSFGGSGGPGTQYF. DNA of the CDR3: TGTGCCAGCAGTTTCGGGGGTAGCGGGGGCCCAGGTACGCAGTATTTT.

This clonotype was found many times. The chain joins TRBV12-3 or TRBV12-4 to TRBJ1-5; weak D call: TRBD1 (5 bases). The CDR3 consists of 15 residues. The V end lost 6 bases, the J end lost 3 bases, and 15 bases lay between the germline ends. The CDR3 DNA reads TGTGCCAGCAGCCACCGCCAGGGCCACAATCAGCCCCAGCATTTT. It yields the protein CASSHRQGHNQPQHF.

This clonotype was counted at least ten times. V usage is TRBV12-3 or TRBV12-4 and J usage is TRBJ1-1; D not resolved. V was cut by 0 bases and J by 6 bases, with 8 bases left in between. This CDR3 region has 13 residues. The CDR3 sequence: CASSLATDSEAFF. Written as DNA, the CDR3 is TGTGCCAGCAGTTTAGCGACCGATTCTGAAGCTTTCTTT.

At least ten counts were recorded for this clonotype. The rearrangement uses TRBV9 and TRBJ1-2; D call uncertain. V shed 0 bases and J shed 5 bases, with 8 bases lying between them. CDR3 size: 13 residues. Germline-derived CDR1 and CDR2 are SGDLS and YYNGEE. The CDR3 nucleotides read TGTGCCAGCAGCGTAGTCGGAACTTATGGCTACACCTTC. Translating it yields CASSVVGTYGYTF. Filled out from reference TRBV9 and TRBJ1-2, the complete variable domain reads DSGVTQTPKHLITATGQRVTLRCSPRSGDLSVYWYQQSLDQGLQFLIQYYNGEERAKGNILERFSAQQFPDLHSELNLSSLELGDSALYFCASSVVGTYGYTFGSGTRLTVV.

At least ten counts were recorded for this clonotype. This chain joins TRBV27 and TRBJ2-1; 7 nucleotides match TRBD1. Per germline, CDR1 MNHEY and CDR2 SMNVEV (reference sequence). The CDR3 covers 12 residues. The J segment lost 7 bases and the V segment lost 4 bases, leaving 1 base of the junction unmatched. The CDR3 loop is CASSYRGNEQFF. CDR3 DNA sequence: TGTGCCAGCAGTTACAGGGGTAATGAGCAGTTCTTC.

The chain has TRBV30 and TRBJ1-5, with D perhaps TRBD1 (5 bases). The CDR3 totals 18 residues. CDR1 is GTSNPN and CDR2 is SVGIG in the germline V gene (reference sequence). The V gene lost 0 bases and the J gene lost 1 base, with 19 bases spanning the gap. The CDR3 here is CAWSVTTGSGGSNQPQHF. As DNA, the CDR3 is TGTGCCTGGAGTGTAACTACAGGCTCCGGCGGCAGCAATCAGCCCCAGCATTTT.

This clonotype has at least ten counts. The DNA for the CDR3 is TGCGCCAGCAGCCTAGACGGGCGCGCTGAAGCTTTCTTT. Its protein is CASSLDGRAEAFF. The chain couples TRBV5-1 to TRBJ1-1; D remains ambiguous. The V and J ends lost 4 bases and 6 bases respectively, with 13 bases between them. This CDR3 is 13 amino acids long. CDR1 and CDR2 (germline): SGHRS, YFSETQ. The variable domain in full, with the rest retrieved from reference TRBV5-1 and TRBJ1-1, is KAGVTQTPRYLIKTRGQQVTLSCSPISGHRSVSWYQQTPGQGLQFLFEYFSETQRNKGNFPGRFSGRQFSNSRSEMNVSTLELGDSALYLCASSLDGRAEAFFGQGTRLTVV.

This clonotype was detected many times. The chain has TRBV6-5 and TRBJ1-1, with no clear D. The CDR3 totals 11 residues. From germline, CDR1 is MNHEY and CDR2 SVGAGI. V lost 6 bases, J lost 14 bases, and 16 bases lay in between. The CDR3 spells CASSTRYLSFF. The CDR3 DNA sequence: TGTGCCAGCAGCACGAGGTACCTGAGCTTCTTT.

This clonotype has more than one count but fewer than ten. The gene calls are TRBV6-5 and TRBJ2-7, with 7 bases that match TRBD2. Trimming took 4 bases from V and 5 from J; bases not matched to a gene: 5. CDR1 MNHEY and CDR2 SVGAGI come from the germline V gene. CDR3 length: 13 residues. CDR3 in amino acids: CASSWAGENEQYF. The DNA for the CDR3 is TGTGCCAGCAGTTGGGCGGGGGAGAACGAGCAGTACTTC.